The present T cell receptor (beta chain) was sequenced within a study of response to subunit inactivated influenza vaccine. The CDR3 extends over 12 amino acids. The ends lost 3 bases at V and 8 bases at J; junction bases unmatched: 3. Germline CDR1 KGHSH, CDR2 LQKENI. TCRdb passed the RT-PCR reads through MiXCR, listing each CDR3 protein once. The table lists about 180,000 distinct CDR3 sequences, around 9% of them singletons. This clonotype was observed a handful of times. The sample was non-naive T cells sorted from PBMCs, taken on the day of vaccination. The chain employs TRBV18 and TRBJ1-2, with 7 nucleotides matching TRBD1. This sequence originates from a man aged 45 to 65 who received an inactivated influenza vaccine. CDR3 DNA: TGTGCCAGCTCACCTACAGGGGTCGGCTACACCTTC. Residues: CASSPTGVGYTF.